A selection of T cell receptor beta chains follows, all from one sample in a study of T cells in Graves' hyperthyroidism and ophthalmopathy. TCRdb called the multiplex PCR reads again in MiXCR, with one record for every CDR3 protein. The data contain hundreds of thousands of distinct CDR3 sequences, 35% to 45% of them seen just once; the ten biggest clones take up 8.9%. Material for sequencing was blood. The receptors were gathered from a man younger than 35 with Graves' hyperthyroidism. Each CDR3 is given with its conserved first and last residue. A D gene is named only where the DNA matches it firmly. Clone size, where shown, is once, few, many, or a class for clones that have expanded.

d_call clone_size j_call v_call cdr3_aa cdr3_nt
. few TRBJ2-7 TRBV7-8 CASSAFQGFTYEQYF TGTGCCAGCAGCGCATTTCAGGGGTTCACCTACGAGCAGTACTTC
TRBD1 few TRBJ2-2 TRBV19 CASGIGTGNTGELFF TGTGCCAGTGGGATAGGGACAGGGAACACCGGGGAGCTGTTTTTT
TRBD1 few TRBJ2-5 TRBV7-9 CASSLPGQGRETQYF TGTGCCAGCAGCTTGCCCGGACAGGGGCGAGAGACCCAGTACTTC
. . TRBJ1-3 TRBV7-2 CASSLRPTQGYGNTIYF TGTGCCAGCAGCTTGAGACCCACACAGGGTTATGGAAACACCATATATTTT
TRBD2 many TRBJ2-7 TRBV29-1 CSVISGRAGYEQYF TGCAGCGTCATTAGCGGGAGGGCCGGGTACGAGCAGTACTTC
TRBD1 . TRBJ1-4 TRBV10-3 CAISDRGPVYNEKLFF TGTGCCATCAGTGACAGGGGGCCTGTGTATAATGAAAAACTGTTTTTT
. few TRBJ1-6 TRBV2 CASSYTLLDSSSPLHF TGTGCCAGCAGTTACACTCTCTTGGACAGCTCTTCACCCCTCCACTTT
TRBD1 . TRBJ2-2 TRBV12-3/TRBV12-4 CASRTQGATGELFF TGTGCCAGCAGGACACAGGGGGCGACCGGGGAGCTGTTTTTT
. many TRBJ2-5 TRBV10-3 CAISESTRGTQYF TGTGCCATCAGTGAGTCCACTCGAGGGACCCAGTACTTC
. few TRBJ2-7 TRBV2 CAIRTPTYEQYF TGTGCCATCAGGACACCAACCTACGAGCAGTACTTC
. few TRBJ2-5 TRBV7-2 CASGWIPHETQYF TGTGCCAGCGGTTGGATCCCCCACGAGACCCAGTACTTC
. many TRBJ1-6 TRBV19 CASRALDGHNSPLHF TGTGCCAGTAGAGCCCTGGACGGCCATAATTCACCCCTCCACTTT
. few TRBJ1-1 TRBV19 CASQEGFTEAFF TGTGCCAGTCAGGAGGGATTCACTGAAGCTTTCTTT
. . TRBJ2-7 TRBV4-1 CASSRSTVSYEQYF TGCGCCAGCAGCCGATCGACAGTTTCCTACGAGCAGTACTTC
TRBD1 many TRBJ1-2 TRBV7-9 CASSLAPGTGEYGYTF TGTGCCAGCAGCTTAGCGCCAGGGACAGGGGAATATGGCTACACCTTC
TRBD2 . TRBJ2-7 TRBV7-9 CASSQPGLATYEQYF TGCGCCAGCAGCCAACCGGGACTAGCAACTTACGAGCAGTACTTC
. . TRBJ1-5 TRBV14 CASSEWPGNQPQHF TGTGCCAGCAGTGAATGGCCGGGCAATCAGCCCCAGCATTTT
. . TRBJ1-3 TRBV4-1 CASSQEGVNSGNTIYF TGCGCCAGCAGCCAAGAAGGGGTAAACTCTGGAAACACCATATATTTT
. . TRBJ1-1 TRBV6-5 CASSYSKMWLGEAFF TGTGCCAGCAGTTACTCGAAGATGTGGCTCGGTGAAGCTTTCTTT
. few TRBJ1-4 TRBV5-1 CASSCPRGPTNEKLFF TGCGCCAGCAGCTGCCCCCGGGGGCCAACTAATGAAAAACTGTTTTTT
TRBD1 . TRBJ1-1 TRBV29-1 CSVRPQGTEAFF TGCAGCGTCAGACCACAGGGGACTGAAGCTTTCTTT
. . TRBJ2-7 TRBV24-1 CATSEAPGVGEQYF TGTGCCACCAGTGAGGCCCCAGGGGTGGGCGAGCAGTACTTC
TRBD1 many TRBJ2-7 TRBV20-1 CSAPHRGRTGEQYF TGCAGTGCTCCGCACAGGGGCCGGACGGGCGAGCAGTACTTC
TRBD1 . TRBJ1-1 TRBV29-1 CSVDAPGQGTEAFF TGCAGCGTTGACGCCCCGGGACAGGGGACTGAAGCTTTCTTT
. . TRBJ2-5 TRBV7-7 CASSLESEAQGTQYF TGTGCTAGCAGCTTAGAGAGTGAGGCGCAAGGGACCCAGTACTTC
. many TRBJ1-1 TRBV9 CASARGQNTEAFF TGTGCCAGCGCCAGAGGACAGAACACTGAAGCTTTCTTT
. few TRBJ2-7 TRBV20-1 CSAKAPATYEQYF TGCAGTGCTAAAGCGCCGGCCACCTACGAGCAGTACTTC
. . TRBJ1-4 TRBV30 CAWSITGGEKLFF TGTGCCTGGAGTATCACCGGGGGCGAAAAACTGTTTTTT